The 21 T cell receptor beta chains in this list originate from one sample, sequenced in a study of blood T cell repertoires in COVID-19. Using immunoSEQ multiplex PCR, the repertoire was profiled, and TCRdb retains in-frame clones only, with some absent. The profile shows over 150,000 clones, roughly 90% of them singletons. Sequencing was performed on peripheral blood. The receptors here all came from a man between 50 and 59 years old with acute or convalescent COVID-19.

This clone was counted between two and nine times. The chain has TRBV6-5 and TRBJ1-5; no definite D call. The V end was cut by 7 bases, the J end by 0 bases, with 7 bases between. CDR1 MNHEY and CDR2 SVGAGI come from the germline V gene. The CDR3 has 13 residues. DNA of the CDR3: TGTGCCAGCATATCACATAGCAATCAGCCCCAGCATTTT. This codes for CASISHSNQPQHF.

This chain uses TRBV6-5 with TRBJ2-5; 11 bases align to TRBD2. J was trimmed by 5 bases and V by 1 base; bases with no gene match: 6. This CDR3 spans 16 amino acids. The germline V gene encodes CDR1 MNHEY and CDR2 SVGAGI. The CDR3 sequence: CASSYLLAGVRETQYF. The CDR3 region has the DNA TGTGCCAGCAGTTACTTACTAGCGGGAGTTAGGGAGACCCAGTACTTC.

The chain uses TRBV5-4 and TRBJ1-6; D remains unclear. The length of the CDR3 is 14 residues. V lost 0 bases and J 6 bases, leaving 7 bases between the germline ends. Germline assignment: CDR1 SGHNT and CDR2 YYREEE (reference sequence). As DNA, the CDR3 is TGTGCCAGCAGCTTGGCCGGGGTTAATTCACCCCTCCACTTT. As protein: CASSLAGVNSPLHF.

The chain couples TRBV7-2 to TRBJ2-3; weak D call: TRBD2 (5 bases). CDR1 SGHTA and CDR2 FQGNSA come from the germline V gene. With 4 bases removed from V and 8 bases from J, the gap between germline ends came to 13 bases. The CDR3 consists of 13 residues. The CDR3 DNA reads as TGTGCCAGCAGCTCCCTAGCCTCAGTTACGCAGTATTTT. Translation: CASSSLASVTQYF.

CDR3 residues: CASSLGQGPYGYTF. For the CDR3, the DNA is TGTGCCAGCAGCTTGGGACAGGGTCCCTATGGCTACACCTTC. The V and J genes are TRBV5-4 and TRBJ1-2; TRBD1 agrees at 7 bases. J lost 4 bases, V lost 0 bases, and 3 bases had no gene match. The CDR3 spans 14 residues. Germline-derived CDR1 and CDR2 are SGHNT and YYREEE (reference sequence).

The CDR3 nucleotides are TGCGCCAGCAGCCAAGATCGTGGGGGCAACTACGAGCAGTACGTC. Its translation is CASSQDRGGNYEQYV. The chain is built from TRBV4-3 and TRBJ2-7, with a weak D call TRBD1 (6 bases). CDR3 length: 15 amino acids. Germline-derived CDR1 and CDR2 are LGHNA and YSLEER. V was trimmed by 0 bases and J by 3 bases, leaving 12 bases between them.

This chain uses TRBV19 with TRBJ2-1; 12 nucleotides agree with TRBD1. The germline V gene encodes CDR1 LNHDA and CDR2 SQIVND (reference sequence). The length of the CDR3 is 17 residues. J lost 10 bases, V lost 0 bases, and 10 bases had no gene match. CDR3 residues: CASSIEAGTGGLTEQFF. In DNA form, the CDR3 reads TGTGCCAGTAGTATAGAGGCCGGGACAGGGGGCCTTACGGAGCAGTTCTTC.

The CDR3 sequence is CASRSTGGETEAFF. The CDR3 bases are TGCGCCAGCAGATCGACAGGGGGGGAGACTGAAGCTTTCTTT. The rearrangement links TRBV5-1 to TRBJ1-1; the match to TRBD1 covers 9 bases. CDR1 and CDR2 from the germline V gene are SGHRS and YFSETQ. Trimming at V came to 5 bases and at J to 5 bases, leaving 7 bases not matched to a gene. The CDR3 totals 14 residues.

The rearrangement joins TRBV29-1 to TRBJ2-7; 10 bases are a match to TRBD2. V shed 1 base and J 4 bases; nucleotides not matched to a gene: 7. Germline V gene sequence: CDR1 SQVTM, CDR2 ANQGSEA. The CDR3 loop spans 15 amino acids. In DNA form, the CDR3 reads TGCAGCGTTGAAGTGGCTAGCGGGAGCCGGTACGAGCAGTACTTC. This codes for CSVEVASGSRYEQYF.

This chain uses TRBV24-1 with TRBJ2-1; D remains ambiguous. V gave up 5 bases and J gave up 3 bases, with 10 bases separating them. This CDR3 is built from 14 residues. Germline assignment: CDR1 KGHDR and CDR2 SFDVKD. The chain's CDR3 is CATSGGFVYNEQFF. The CDR3 nucleotides read TGTGCCACCAGTGGAGGATTTGTCTACAATGAGCAGTTCTTC.

V and J are TRBV5-1 and TRBJ2-3; 7 bases line up with TRBD2. The CDR3 sequence is 16 residues long. From germline, CDR1 is SGHRS and CDR2 YFSETQ. Trimming cost V 0 bases and J 4 bases; bases outside gene matches: 8. CDR3 loop: CASSLERTRSSDTQYF. For the CDR3, the DNA is TGCGCCAGCAGCTTGGAGCGGACTAGGTCATCAGATACGCAGTATTTT. The whole variable domain, remainder taken from reference TRBV5-1 and TRBJ2-3, is KAGVTQTPRYLIKTRGQQVTLSCSPISGHRSVSWYQQTPGQGLQFLFEYFSETQRNKGNFPGRFSGRQFSNSRSEMNVSTLELGDSALYLCASSLERTRSSDTQYFGPGTRLTVL.

This clone was detected only once. This chain links TRBV20-1 with TRBJ2-5, with a weak D call TRBD1 (6 bases). Germline V gene data show CDR1 as DFQATT and CDR2 as SNEGSKA (reference sequence). This CDR3 spans 11 amino acids. Between the trimmed V and J ends, which lost 2 bases and 5 bases, there was a span of 6 bases. CDR3: CSARQGETQYF. For the CDR3, the DNA is TGCAGTGCTAGACAGGGGGAGACCCAGTACTTC.

The CDR3 region is CASSPRIGVWETQYF. The DNA of the CDR3 is TGTGCCAGCTCACCAAGAATAGGGGTTTGGGAGACCCAGTACTTC. The rearrangement links TRBV18 to TRBJ2-5, with D possibly being TRBD1 (5 bases). The CDR3 has 15 amino acids. Deletions cut 2 bases from V and 5 bases from J, with 15 bases between. Germline CDR1 is KGHSH and CDR2 is LQKENI. The full variable domain, its missing parts supplied by reference TRBV18 and TRBJ2-5, is NAGVMQNPRHLVRRRGQEARLRCSPMKGHSHVYWYRQLPEEGLKFMVYLQKENIIDESGMPKERFSAEFPKEGPSILRIQQVVRGDSAAYFCASSPRIGVWETQYFGPGTRLLVL.

The chain is built from TRBV28 and TRBJ2-3, with 9 bases lining up with TRBD2. Losses at the gene ends were 2 bases for V and 3 bases for J; bases not matched to a gene: 6. CDR1 and CDR2 from the germline V gene are MDHEN and SYDVKM. The CDR3 contains 16 residues. The CDR3 sequence is CASSLGASGKTDTQYF. The CDR3 DNA follows: TGTGCCAGCAGTTTAGGGGCTAGCGGGAAGACAGATACGCAGTATTTT.

This chain connects TRBV7-9 to TRBJ2-1; D possibly corresponds to TRBD2 (5 bases). The CDR3 runs to 14 residues. Between the trimmed V and J ends, which lost 7 bases and 8 bases, there was a span of 18 bases. In germline, CDR1 is SEHNR, CDR2 FQNEAQ (reference sequence). For the CDR3, the DNA is TGTGCCAGCACCACATCTGACCGGCGGGATGAGCAGTTCTTC. Protein product: CASTTSDRRDEQFF.

V usage is TRBV2 and J usage is TRBJ2-5; 7 nucleotides agree with TRBD2. Germline V gene data show CDR1 as SNHLY and CDR2 as FYNNEI. There are 14 residues in the CDR3. V lost 6 bases, J lost 0 bases, and 4 bases stayed unmatched. CDR3 in amino acids: CASRAGTNQETQYF. DNA of the CDR3: TGTGCCAGCAGAGCCGGGACTAACCAAGAGACCCAGTACTTC. Filled out from reference TRBV2 and TRBJ2-5, the complete variable domain reads EPEVTQTPSHQVTQMGQEVILRCVPISNHLYFYWYRQILGQKVEFLVSFYNNEISEKSEIFDDQFSVERPDGSNFTLKIRSTKLEDSAMYFCASRAGTNQETQYFGPGTRLLVL.

The rearrangement links TRBV7-9 to TRBJ2-5; TRBD2 agrees at 7 bases. The ends lost 8 bases at V and 5 bases at J; junction bases unmatched: 8. Germline-derived CDR1 and CDR2 are SEHNR and FQNEAQ (reference sequence). The length of the CDR3 is 13 residues. In DNA, the CDR3 is TGTGCCAGCGGACTAGTGGTAGGGGAGACCCAGTACTTC. Its translation is CASGLVVGETQYF. The variable domain in full, completed from reference TRBV7-9 and TRBJ2-5, reads DTGVSQNPRHKITKRGQNVTFRCDPISEHNRLYWYRQTLGQGPEFLTYFQNEAQLEKSRLLSDRFSAERPKGSFSTLEIQRTEQGDSAMYLCASGLVVGETQYFGPGTRLLVL.

The chain carries TRBV27 and TRBJ1-6, with D hard to call. V was trimmed by 4 bases and J by 6 bases, leaving 7 bases between them. The CDR3 contains 13 residues. CDR1 is MNHEY and CDR2 is SMNVEV in the germline V gene (reference sequence). CDR3 bases: TGTGCCAGCAGTTGGGCGCTTAATTCACCCCTCCACTTT. Its translation: CASSWALNSPLHF.

The V gene is TRBV28, the J gene TRBJ1-3, with D possibly matching TRBD1 (5 bases). The CDR3 sequence is 15 residues long. The V gene's germline CDR1 is MDHEN and CDR2 SYDVKM. The V gene lost 4 bases and the J gene lost 3 bases, with 13 bases spanning the gap. This chain's CDR3 is CASSSRQFRGNTIYF. In DNA form, the CDR3 reads TGTGCCAGCAGTTCCCGACAGTTCCGTGGAAACACCATATATTTT.

Only one count was recorded for this clone. This rearrangement joins TRBV28 to TRBJ2-7; the D gene is possibly TRBD1 (6 bases). The germline CDR1 and CDR2 sequences are MDHEN and SYDVKM. CDR3 length: 14 amino acids. Trimming cost V 6 bases and J 2 bases, with 14 bases left between them. The CDR3 DNA reads TGTGCCAGCAGGAAAACAGGGATACCCTACGAGCAGTACTTC. Amino acid sequence: CASRKTGIPYEQYF.

The chain couples TRBV5-4 to TRBJ2-3; TRBD2 aligns across 10 bases. The CDR3 length is 14 residues. The V segment lost 2 bases and the J segment 6 bases; nucleotides outside the gene matches: 3. CDR1 SGHNT and CDR2 YYREEE come from the germline V gene (reference sequence). The CDR3 sequence: CASSFSGGQDTQYF. Here the CDR3 DNA reads TGTGCCAGCAGCTTTAGCGGGGGGCAGGATACGCAGTATTTT. Filled out from reference TRBV5-4 and TRBJ2-3, the complete variable domain reads ETGVTQSPTHLIKTRGQQVTLRCSSQSGHNTVSWYQQALGQGPQFIFQYYREEENGRGNFPPRFSGLQFPNYSSELNVNALELDDSALYLCASSFSGGQDTQYFGPGTRLTVL.